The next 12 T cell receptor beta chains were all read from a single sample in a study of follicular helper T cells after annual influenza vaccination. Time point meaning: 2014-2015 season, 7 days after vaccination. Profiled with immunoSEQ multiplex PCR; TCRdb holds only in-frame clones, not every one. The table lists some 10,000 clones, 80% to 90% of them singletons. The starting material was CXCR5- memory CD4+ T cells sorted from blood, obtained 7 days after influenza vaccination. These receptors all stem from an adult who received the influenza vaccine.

In DNA, the CDR3 is TGCGCCAGCAGCCAAGTGTCCAGGAACTATGGCTACACCTTC. As protein: CASSQVSRNYGYTF. The rearrangement links TRBV4-3 to TRBJ1-2; D uncertain. V was shortened by 1 base and J by 2 bases, with 8 bases between the two germline ends. Germline-derived CDR1 and CDR2 are LGHNA and YSLEER. The CDR3 totals 14 residues.

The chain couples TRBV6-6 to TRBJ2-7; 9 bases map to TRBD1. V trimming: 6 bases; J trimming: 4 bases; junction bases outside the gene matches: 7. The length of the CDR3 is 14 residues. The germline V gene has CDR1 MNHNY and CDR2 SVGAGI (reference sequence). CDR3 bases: TGTGCCAGCAGCTCACAGGGGGCATTATACGAGCAGTACTTC. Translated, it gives CASSSQGALYEQYF.

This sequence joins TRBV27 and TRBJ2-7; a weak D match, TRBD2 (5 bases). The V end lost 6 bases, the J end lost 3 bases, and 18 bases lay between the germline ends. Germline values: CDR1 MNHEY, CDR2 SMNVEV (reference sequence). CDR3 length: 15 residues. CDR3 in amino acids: CASRNSREVYYEQYF. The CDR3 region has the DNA TGTGCCAGCAGAAATAGCCGGGAAGTCTACTACGAGCAGTACTTC.

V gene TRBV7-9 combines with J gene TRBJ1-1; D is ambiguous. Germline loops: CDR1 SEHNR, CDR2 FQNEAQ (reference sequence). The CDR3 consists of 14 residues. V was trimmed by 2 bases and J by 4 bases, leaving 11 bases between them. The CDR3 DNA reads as TGTGCCAGCAGCTTAATCCACATGGGCACTGAAGCTTTCTTT. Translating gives CASSLIHMGTEAFF.

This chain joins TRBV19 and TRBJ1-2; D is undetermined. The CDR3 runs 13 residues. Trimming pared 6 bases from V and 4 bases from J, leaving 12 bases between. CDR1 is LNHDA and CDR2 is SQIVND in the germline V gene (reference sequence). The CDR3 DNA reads TGTGCCAGTAGAATAAAAACTGGCTATGGCTACACCTTC. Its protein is CASRIKTGYGYTF.

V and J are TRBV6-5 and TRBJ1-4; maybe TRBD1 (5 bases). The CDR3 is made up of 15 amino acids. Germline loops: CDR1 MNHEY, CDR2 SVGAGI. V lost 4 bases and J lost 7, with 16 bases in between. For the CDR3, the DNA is TGTGCCAGCAGTTCCGCCCGGGGGTTTGGTGAAAAACTGTTTTTT. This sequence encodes CASSSARGFGEKLFF.

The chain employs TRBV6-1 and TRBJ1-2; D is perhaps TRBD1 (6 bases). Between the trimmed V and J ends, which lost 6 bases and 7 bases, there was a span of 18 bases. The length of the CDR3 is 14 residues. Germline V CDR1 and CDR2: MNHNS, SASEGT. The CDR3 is CASSQSTGTRGYTF. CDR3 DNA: TGTGCCAGCAGCCAATCCACAGGGACCCGTGGCTACACCTTC.

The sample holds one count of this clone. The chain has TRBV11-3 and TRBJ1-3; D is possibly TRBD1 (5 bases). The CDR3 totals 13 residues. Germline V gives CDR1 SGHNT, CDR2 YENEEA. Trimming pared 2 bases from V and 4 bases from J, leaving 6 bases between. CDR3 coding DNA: TGTGCCAGCAGCTTATACAGGGGAAACACCATATATTTT. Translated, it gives CASSLYRGNTIYF. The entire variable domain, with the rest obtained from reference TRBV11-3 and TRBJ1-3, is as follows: EAGVVQSPRYKIIEKKQPVAFWCNPISGHNTLYWYLQNLGQGPELLIRYENEEAVDDSQLPKDRFSAERLKGVDSTLKIQPAELGDSAVYLCASSLYRGNTIYFGEGSWLTVV.

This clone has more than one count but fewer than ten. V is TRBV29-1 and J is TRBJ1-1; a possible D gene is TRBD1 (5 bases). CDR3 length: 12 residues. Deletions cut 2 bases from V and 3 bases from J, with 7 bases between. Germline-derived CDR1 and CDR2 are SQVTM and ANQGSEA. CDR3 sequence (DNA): TGCAGCGTTGAACGACAGTACACTGAAGCTTTCTTT. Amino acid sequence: CSVERQYTEAFF.

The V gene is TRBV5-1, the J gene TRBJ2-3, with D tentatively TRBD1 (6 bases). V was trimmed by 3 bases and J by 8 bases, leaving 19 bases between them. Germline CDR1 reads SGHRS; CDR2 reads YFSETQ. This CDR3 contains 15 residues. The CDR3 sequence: CASSSAFTGTGTQYF. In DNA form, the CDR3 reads TGCGCCAGCAGCTCGGCGTTCACAGGGACGGGTACGCAGTATTTT.

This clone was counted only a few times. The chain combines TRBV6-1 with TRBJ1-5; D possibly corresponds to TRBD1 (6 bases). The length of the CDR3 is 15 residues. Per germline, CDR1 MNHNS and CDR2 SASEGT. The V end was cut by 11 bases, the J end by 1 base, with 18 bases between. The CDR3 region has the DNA TGTGCCGGATCCTACCACAGGGAGAGCAATCAGCCCCAGCATTTT. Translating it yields CAGSYHRESNQPQHF.

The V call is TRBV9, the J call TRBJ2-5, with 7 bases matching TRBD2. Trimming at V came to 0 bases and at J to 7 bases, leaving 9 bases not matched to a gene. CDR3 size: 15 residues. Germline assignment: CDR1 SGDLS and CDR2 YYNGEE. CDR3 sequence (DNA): TGTGCCAGCAGCGTAGGGCCCGGGACTACCGGGACCCAGTACTTC. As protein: CASSVGPGTTGTQYF.